This TCR beta chain was found in a study of beta chain features in type 1 diabetes. A heparinised blood draw that averaged about 110 mL was obtained once from each donor. Expressed TCRB transcripts got sequenced, as all isolated RNA was reverse transcribed. Naive, central memory and regulatory T cell samples produced a mean of approximately 3.6 million reads. TCRdb keeps only in-frame clones here, not all; method: immunoSEQ multiplex PCR. Among over 300,000 clones, roughly 9% were seen once, and the ten largest hold around 1%. V trimming: 4 bases; J trimming: 1 base; junction bases outside the gene matches: 7. Germline lookup yields CDR1 SGHRS and CDR2 YFSETQ. The CDR3 has 15 amino acids. On this clone: Its antigen is not identified.

Notes on the study in general: Type 1 diabetes patients had VDJ junctions that carried fewer insertions and more deletions. Type 1 diabetes patients showed a moderate but significant shortening of TCRB CDR3s in all four CD4+ subsets.

The TCR comes from a man aged 25 to 40 with type 1 diabetes. The sample consisted of central memory CD4+ T cells from blood. The chain couples TRBV5-1 to TRBJ1-1; TRBD1 aligns across 7 bases. This CDR3 reads CASSGTQGRNTEAFF. In nucleotides, the CDR3 is TGCGCCAGCAGCGGTACACAGGGGAGGAACACTGAAGCTTTCTTT.